The 13 T cell receptor beta chains in this list originate from one sample, sequenced in a study of blood T cell repertoires in COVID-19. The method was immunoSEQ multiplex PCR; TCRdb's version includes in-frame clones alone and lacks a portion of them. The table includes approximately 280,000 clones, approximately 83% detected once. Sequencing was performed on peripheral blood. The receptors originated from a woman aged 30 to 39 who had recovered from COVID-19.

This clone was counted a single time. V gene TRBV2 combines with J gene TRBJ1-1, with D possibly TRBD1 on 5 matching bases. Between the trimmed V and J ends, which lost 4 bases and 1 base, there was a span of 28 bases. CDR3 length: 20 residues. In germline, CDR1 is SNHLY, CDR2 FYNNEI. CDR3 sequence reads: CASSVRPPLGAVSSNTEAFF. The DNA for the CDR3 is TGTGCCAGCAGTGTTCGGCCCCCGTTAGGGGCGGTGTCGTCGAACACTGAAGCTTTCTTT.

The chain carries TRBV5-6 and TRBJ2-7, with a weak D call TRBD1 (6 bases). The germline CDR1 and CDR2 sequences are SGHDT and YYEEEE. V was cut by 0 bases and J by 5 bases, with 15 bases left in between. CDR3 size: 15 residues. This chain's CDR3 is CASSLAPGHKHEQYF. In DNA form, the CDR3 reads TGTGCCAGCAGCTTGGCCCCGGGACACAAACACGAGCAGTACTTC.

This clone was seen only a few times. The J gene is TRBJ2-2, the V gene TRBV9; tentative D call: TRBD2 (5 bases). V was pared by 1 base and J by 5 bases, with 9 bases between. Germline V gives CDR1 SGDLS, CDR2 YYNGEE. This CDR3 region has 14 residues. DNA of the CDR3: TGTGCCAGCAGCGTATTTGGGAGTACCGGGGAGCTGTTTTTT. It yields the protein CASSVFGSTGELFF.

In its sample, this clone was seen many times. This chain links TRBV18 with TRBJ1-2; 8 bases line up with TRBD1. The CDR3 has 15 amino acids. Germline CDR1 reads KGHSH; CDR2 reads LQKENI. Losses at the gene ends were 6 bases for V and 4 bases for J; bases not matched to a gene: 10. In nucleotides, the CDR3 is TGTGCCAGCTCGCAAAGACAGGGGTCTGTCTATGGCTACACCTTC. It yields the protein CASSQRQGSVYGYTF.

The chain has TRBV4-1 and TRBJ1-1; D may be TRBD1 (6 bases). Germline lookup yields CDR1 MGHRA and CDR2 YSYEKL. The CDR3 runs to 14 residues. Trimming left V 1 base short and J 6 bases short, with 12 bases between. The CDR3 nucleotides are TGCGCCAGCAGCCAAGTGGACAGTTTTGCTGAAGCTTTCTTT. It translates to CASSQVDSFAEAFF.

V is TRBV27 and J is TRBJ2-2; 8 nucleotides agree with TRBD2. V was pared by 9 bases and J by 5 bases, with 11 bases of the junction left unmatched. Germline V gives CDR1 MNHEY, CDR2 SMNVEV (reference sequence). The CDR3 runs 15 residues. The CDR3 nucleotides read TGTGCCAGTAAATCCGGGGGGGGCAAGACCGGGGAGCTGTTTTTT. Amino acid sequence: CASKSGGGKTGELFF.

The chain is built from TRBV19 and TRBJ1-5, with a possible D match to TRBD1 (5 bases). The germline gives CDR1 LNHDA, CDR2 SQIVND (reference sequence). Trimming shortened V by 10 bases and J by 3 bases, and 13 bases separated the two germline ends. This CDR3 contains 13 residues. In DNA, the CDR3 is TGTGCCATCGATACAGGACACAATCAGCCCCAGCATTTT. Its translation is CAIDTGHNQPQHF. Full variable domain (remainder filled in from reference TRBV19 and TRBJ1-5): DGGITQSPKYLFRKEGQNVTLSCEQNLNHDAMYWYRQDPGQGLRLIYYSQIVNDFQKGDIAEGYSVSREKKESFPLTVTSAQKNPTAFYLCAIDTGHNQPQHFGDGTRLSIL.

The chain combines TRBV4-1 with TRBJ1-5, with D uncertain. The germline gives CDR1 MGHRA, CDR2 YSYEKL. This CDR3 is 17 amino acids long. V was clipped by 0 bases and J by 7 bases, with 19 bases between them. The CDR3 reads CASSQDRGWGVRQPQHF. The CDR3 DNA sequence: TGCGCCAGCAGCCAAGATCGGGGTTGGGGTGTTCGACAGCCCCAGCATTTT.

The genes are TRBV12-5 and TRBJ2-1, with D possibly matching TRBD1 (5 bases). The V and J ends lost 3 bases and 8 bases respectively, with 26 bases between them. This CDR3 comprises 18 residues. CDR1 LGHNT and CDR2 FRNRAP come from the germline V gene. CDR3 region: CASGFTFLSLRQIDEQFF. Written as DNA, the CDR3 is TGTGCTAGTGGTTTCACCTTCCTTTCCCTAAGACAGATCGATGAGCAGTTCTTC. Together with reference TRBV12-5 and TRBJ2-1, the CDR3 gives the full variable domain: DARVTQTPRHKVTEMGQEVTMRCQPILGHNTVFWYRQTMMQGLELLAYFRNRAPLDDSGMPKDRFSAEMPDATLATLKIQPSEPRDSAVYFCASGFTFLSLRQIDEQFFGPGTRLTVL.

The J gene is TRBJ2-3, the V gene TRBV28; TRBD2 might be the D (6 bases). With 6 bases removed from V and 1 base from J, the gap between germline ends came to 14 bases. The CDR3 contains 15 residues. Germline V gives CDR1 MDHEN, CDR2 SYDVKM. The CDR3 DNA sequence: TGTGCCAGCAGCCCCGGAGGGCCGGGCACAGATACGCAGTATTTT. Its protein product is CASSPGGPGTDTQYF.

This chain links TRBV30 with TRBJ2-7, with D unresolved. The germline CDR1 and CDR2 sequences are GTSNPN and SVGIG (reference sequence). The CDR3 consists of 13 residues. V was pared by 4 bases and J by 0 bases, with 10 bases between. CDR3 protein: CAWTTGSSYEQYF. The CDR3 region has the DNA TGTGCCTGGACGACTGGTAGCTCCTACGAGCAGTACTTC. The variable domain in full, completed from reference TRBV30 and TRBJ2-7, reads SQTIHQWPATLVQPVGSPLSLECTVEGTSNPNLYWYRQAAGRGLQLLFYSVGIGQISSEVPQNLSASRPQDRQFILSSKKLLLSDSGFYLCAWTTGSSYEQYFGPGTRLTVT.

V usage is TRBV6-2 or TRBV6-3 and J usage is TRBJ2-7, with D tentatively TRBD2 (6 bases). Germline V gene sequence: CDR1 MNHEY, CDR2 SVGEGT. The V and J ends lost 6 bases and 2 bases respectively, with 17 bases between them. The CDR3 runs 15 residues. The CDR3 region has the DNA TGTGCCAGCAGCCCTGGGAATAGCGGCACCTACGAGCAGTACTTC. As protein: CASSPGNSGTYEQYF.

This clone was picked up one time. The chain joins TRBV3-1 (or the pseudogene TRBV3-2) to TRBJ2-1; D possibly corresponds to TRBD2 (5 bases). V lost 4 bases to trimming and J lost 5 bases, with 12 bases between them. The CDR3 extends over 14 amino acids. Germline CDR1 reads LGHDT; CDR2 reads YNNKEL (reference sequence). CDR3 sequence reads: CASSRAPLDNEQFF. In DNA, the CDR3 is TGTGCCAGCAGCCGGGCCCCACTAGACAATGAGCAGTTCTTC.